Shown below are 5 T cell receptor beta chains from a single sample sequenced in a study of T cells in Graves' hyperthyroidism and ophthalmopathy. Amplification of TCR beta CDR3 regions used RNA as the template. The TCR CDR3 was amplified in a first-round RT-PCR using the HTBI primer set. TCRdb re-called the multiplex PCR reads through MiXCR, storing one row per CDR3 protein. The table has a few hundred thousand distinct CDR3 sequences, around 46% seen once. The sequenced material came from peripheral blood or thyroid tissue (not recorded which). These receptors were collected from a woman between 18 and 30 years old with Graves' hyperthyroidism.

This clonotype has a handful of counts. The chain uses TRBV14 and TRBJ2-7; 9 nucleotides line up with TRBD1. Germline V gene data show CDR1 as SGHDN and CDR2 as FVKESK. J was trimmed by 6 bases and V by 4 bases; bases with no gene match: 10. The CDR3 consists of 15 residues. The CDR3: CASSPWGQGLGEQYF. Written as DNA, the CDR3 is TGTGCCAGCAGCCCGTGGGGACAGGGTCTTGGCGAGCAGTACTTC.

The V and J genes are TRBV11-3 and TRBJ2-5, with D uncertain. V gave up 5 bases and J gave up 3 bases, with 10 bases separating them. From germline, CDR1 is SGHNT and CDR2 YENEEA. This CDR3 spans 13 amino acids. CDR3 amino acids: CASSVGSKETQYF. In DNA, the CDR3 is TGTGCCAGCAGCGTCGGGTCGAAAGAGACCCAGTACTTC.

This clonotype has more than one count but fewer than ten. The V gene is TRBV7-9, the J gene TRBJ2-5; no clear D. Per germline, CDR1 SEHNR and CDR2 FQNEAQ (reference sequence). The germline V and J ends were trimmed by 5 bases and 0 bases, with 16 bases remaining between them. The CDR3 has 16 residues. CDR3 in amino acids: CASSRSSHLYQETQYF. The CDR3 nucleotides read TGTGCCAGCAGCCGATCCTCCCACTTGTACCAAGAGACCCAGTACTTC.

This clonotype was counted ten times or more. V gene TRBV7-8 combines with J gene TRBJ2-5; 8 nucleotides agree with TRBD1. Losses at the gene ends were 4 bases for V and 7 bases for J; bases not matched to a gene: 8. This CDR3 contains 14 residues. Germline V gene lookup returns CDR1 SGHVS and CDR2 FQNEAQ. The chain's CDR3 is CASSSRTGTGTQYF. CDR3 DNA: TGTGCCAGCAGCTCACGGACAGGGACGGGGACCCAGTACTTC. Variable domain in full (rest from reference TRBV7-8 and TRBJ2-5): GAGVSQSPRYKVAKRGQDVALRCDPISGHVSLFWYQQALGQGPEFLTYFQNEAQLDKSGLPSDRFFAERPEGSVSTLKIQRTQQEDSAVYLCASSSRTGTGTQYFGPGTRLLVL.

This clonotype was detected ten times or more. The V gene is TRBV24-1, the J gene TRBJ1-1; maybe TRBD1 (5 bases). V dropped 4 bases and J dropped 11 bases, with 16 bases sitting between them. This CDR3 has 13 amino acids. Germline CDR1 is KGHDR and CDR2 is SFDVKD. CDR3 amino acids: CATSDNSGHSAFF. As DNA, the CDR3 is TGTGCCACCAGTGACAATTCAGGGCATAGTGCTTTCTTT.